This TCR beta chain appears in the sequencing data of a study of memory CD4+ T cells and cytomegalovirus serostatus. Germline CDR1 reads SEHNR; CDR2 reads FQNEAQ (reference sequence). The CDR3 covers 14 residues. V gave up 5 bases and J gave up 5 bases; unmatched junction bases: 7. The sort gate was single viable CD3+CD4+CD8-CD45RO+ cells for memory CD4+ T cells. Assay used: immunoSEQ multiplex PCR; TCRdb lists only in-frame clones, some missing. The repertoire has 25,000 to 30,000 clones, about 71% of them found once; the top ten carry 1%. The specimen was memory CD4+ T cells from blood. The genes are TRBV7-9 and TRBJ2-3, with 7 bases lining up with TRBD1. This clonotype originated in an adult in good health and CMV-seronegative. As DNA, the CDR3 is TGTGCCAGCAGCACACAGGGGTGGGGAGATACGCAGTATTTT. Translation gives CASSTQGWGDTQYF.